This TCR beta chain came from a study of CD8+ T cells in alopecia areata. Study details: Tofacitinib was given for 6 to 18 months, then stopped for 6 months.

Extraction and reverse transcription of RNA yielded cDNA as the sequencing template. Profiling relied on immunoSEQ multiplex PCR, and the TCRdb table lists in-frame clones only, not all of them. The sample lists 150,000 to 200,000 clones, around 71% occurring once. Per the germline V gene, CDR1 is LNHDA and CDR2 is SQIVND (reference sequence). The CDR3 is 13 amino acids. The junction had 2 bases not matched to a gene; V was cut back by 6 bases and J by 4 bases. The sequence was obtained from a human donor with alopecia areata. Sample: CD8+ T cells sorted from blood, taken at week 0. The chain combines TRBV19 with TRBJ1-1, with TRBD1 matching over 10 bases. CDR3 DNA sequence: TGTGCCAGTAGATGGACAGGGGGCACTGAAGCTTTCTTT. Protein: CASRWTGGTEAFF.